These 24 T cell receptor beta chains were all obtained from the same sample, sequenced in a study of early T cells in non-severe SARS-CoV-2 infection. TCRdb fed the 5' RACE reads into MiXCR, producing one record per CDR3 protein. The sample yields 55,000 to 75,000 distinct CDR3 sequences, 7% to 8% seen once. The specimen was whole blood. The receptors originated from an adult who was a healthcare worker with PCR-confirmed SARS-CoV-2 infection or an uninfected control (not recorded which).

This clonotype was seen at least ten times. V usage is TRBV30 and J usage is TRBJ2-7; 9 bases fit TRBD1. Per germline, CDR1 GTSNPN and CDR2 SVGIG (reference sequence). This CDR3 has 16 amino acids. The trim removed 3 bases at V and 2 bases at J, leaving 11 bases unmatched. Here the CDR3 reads CAWRTGGGSGPYEQYF. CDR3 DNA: TGTGCCTGGAGGACAGGGGGAGGATCAGGACCCTACGAGCAGTACTTC.

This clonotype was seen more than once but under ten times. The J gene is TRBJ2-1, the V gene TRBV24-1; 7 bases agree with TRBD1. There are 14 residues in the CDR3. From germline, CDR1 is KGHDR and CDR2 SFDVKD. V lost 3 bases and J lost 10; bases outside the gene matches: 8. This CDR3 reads CATSDPGTGVEQFF. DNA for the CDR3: TGTGCCACCAGTGATCCCGGAACAGGGGTGGAGCAGTTCTTC.

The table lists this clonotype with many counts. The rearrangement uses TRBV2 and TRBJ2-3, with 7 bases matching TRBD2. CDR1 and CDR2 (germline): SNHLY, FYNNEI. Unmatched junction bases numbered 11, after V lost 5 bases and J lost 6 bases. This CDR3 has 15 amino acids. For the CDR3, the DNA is TGTGCCAGCAGTACGGGAGGTGTTAGGACGGATACGCAGTATTTT. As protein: CASSTGGVRTDTQYF.

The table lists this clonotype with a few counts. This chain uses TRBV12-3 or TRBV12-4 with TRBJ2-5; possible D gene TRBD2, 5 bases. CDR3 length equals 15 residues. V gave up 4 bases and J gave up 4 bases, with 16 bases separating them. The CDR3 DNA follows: TGTGCCAGCAGTTCCGGGGTTGGTTTGTTAGAGACCCAGTACTTC. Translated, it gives CASSSGVGLLETQYF.

CDR3 bases: TGTGCCAGCAGCCCGTGGACTAGCGGGAGAAACAATGAGCAGTTCTTC. This gives the protein CASSPWTSGRNNEQFF. V gene TRBV7-9 combines with J gene TRBJ2-1; 13 nucleotides align to TRBD2. The ends lost 5 bases at V and 5 bases at J; junction bases unmatched: 6. Germline loops: CDR1 SEHNR, CDR2 FQNEAQ (reference sequence). The CDR3 covers 16 residues.

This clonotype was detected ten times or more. CDR3 sequence (DNA): TGTGCCAGCAGTGAAGCGCCGAGCGGGACCTACGAGCAGTACTTC. Its protein product is CASSEAPSGTYEQYF. The chain uses TRBV2 and TRBJ2-7, with 7 bases that match TRBD2. The CDR3 is 15 residues long. Germline V gene lookup returns CDR1 SNHLY and CDR2 FYNNEI. V was clipped by 0 bases and J by 2 bases; unmatched bases: 4.

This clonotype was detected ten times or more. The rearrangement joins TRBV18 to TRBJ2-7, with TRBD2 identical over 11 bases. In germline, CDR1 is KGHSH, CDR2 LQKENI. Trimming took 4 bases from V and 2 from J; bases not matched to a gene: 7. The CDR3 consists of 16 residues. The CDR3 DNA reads TGTGCCAGCTCACTTTCGGGACTAGCGGCTGCCTACGAGCAGTACTTC. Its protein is CASSLSGLAAAYEQYF. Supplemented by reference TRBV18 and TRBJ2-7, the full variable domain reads NAGVMQNPRHLVRRRGQEARLRCSPMKGHSHVYWYRQLPEEGLKFMVYLQKENIIDESGMPKERFSAEFPKEGPSILRIQQVVRGDSAAYFCASSLSGLAAAYEQYFGPGTRLTVT.

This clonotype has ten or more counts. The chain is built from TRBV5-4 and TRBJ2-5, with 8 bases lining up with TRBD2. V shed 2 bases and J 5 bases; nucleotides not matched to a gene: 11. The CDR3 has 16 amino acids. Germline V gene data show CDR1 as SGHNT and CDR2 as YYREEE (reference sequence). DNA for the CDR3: TGTGCCAGCAGCTTAACCGGGAGGGCCCTCCAGGAGACCCAGTACTTC. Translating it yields CASSLTGRALQETQYF. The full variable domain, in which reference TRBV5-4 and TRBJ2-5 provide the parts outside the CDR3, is ETGVTQSPTHLIKTRGQQVTLRCSSQSGHNTVSWYQQALGQGPQFIFQYYREEENGRGNFPPRFSGLQFPNYSSELNVNALELDDSALYLCASSLTGRALQETQYFGPGTRLLVL.

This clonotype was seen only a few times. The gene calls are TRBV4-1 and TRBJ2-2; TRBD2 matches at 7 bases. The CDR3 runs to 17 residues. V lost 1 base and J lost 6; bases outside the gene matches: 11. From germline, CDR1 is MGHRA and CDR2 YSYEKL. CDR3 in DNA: TGCGCCAGCAGCCAAGCCAGAGACCGGGACTACTCCGGGGAGCTGTTTTTT. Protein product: CASSQARDRDYSGELFF.

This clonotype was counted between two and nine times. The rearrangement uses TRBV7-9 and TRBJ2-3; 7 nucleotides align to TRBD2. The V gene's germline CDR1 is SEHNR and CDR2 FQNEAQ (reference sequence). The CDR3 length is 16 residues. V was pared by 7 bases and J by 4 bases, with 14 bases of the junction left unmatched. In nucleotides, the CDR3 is TGTGCCAGCACCCCCCGGGGGAGGGGCCGGGCAGATACGCAGTATTTT. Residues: CASTPRGRGRADTQYF.

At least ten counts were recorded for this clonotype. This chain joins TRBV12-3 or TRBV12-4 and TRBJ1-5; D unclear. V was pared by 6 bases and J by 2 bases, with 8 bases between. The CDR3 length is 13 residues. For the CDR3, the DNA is TGTGCCAGCAGATTTAGCGGCAATCAGCCCCAGCATTTT. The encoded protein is CASRFSGNQPQHF.

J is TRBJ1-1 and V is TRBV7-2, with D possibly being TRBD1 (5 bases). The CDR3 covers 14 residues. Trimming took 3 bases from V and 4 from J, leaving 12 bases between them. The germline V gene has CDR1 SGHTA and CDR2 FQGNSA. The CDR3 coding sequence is TGTGCCAGCAGCTTCAAGCGGGGGGGCACTGAAGCTTTCTTT. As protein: CASSFKRGGTEAFF.

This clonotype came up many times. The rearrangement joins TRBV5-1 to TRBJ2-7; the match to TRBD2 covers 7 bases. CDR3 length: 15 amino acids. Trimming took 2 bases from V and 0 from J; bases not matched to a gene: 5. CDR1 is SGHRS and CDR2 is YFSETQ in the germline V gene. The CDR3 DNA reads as TGCGCCAGCAGCTTTTCCGGGACTACCTCCTACGAGCAGTACTTC. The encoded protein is CASSFSGTTSYEQYF.

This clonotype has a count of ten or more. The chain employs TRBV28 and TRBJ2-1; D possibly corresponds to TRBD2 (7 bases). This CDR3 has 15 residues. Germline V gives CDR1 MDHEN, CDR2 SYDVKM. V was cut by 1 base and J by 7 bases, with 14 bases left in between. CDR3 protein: CASSLYSGTYNEQFF. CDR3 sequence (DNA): TGTGCCAGCAGTTTATACAGCGGGACATATAATGAGCAGTTCTTC.

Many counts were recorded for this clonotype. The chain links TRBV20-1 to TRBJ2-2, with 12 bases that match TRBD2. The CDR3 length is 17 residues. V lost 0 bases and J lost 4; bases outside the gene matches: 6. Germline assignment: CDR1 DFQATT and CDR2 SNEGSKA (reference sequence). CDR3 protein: CSARDPTSGSRTGELFF. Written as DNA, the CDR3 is TGCAGTGCTAGAGATCCGACTAGCGGGAGTCGCACCGGGGAGCTGTTTTTT.

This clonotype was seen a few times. CDR3 sequence reads: CSGGTSGETQYF. The CDR3 nucleotides read TGCAGCGGGGGGACTAGCGGTGAGACCCAGTACTTC. The chain combines TRBV29-1 with TRBJ2-5; 11 nucleotides match TRBD2. CDR1 and CDR2 from the germline V gene are SQVTM and ANQGSEA. The length of the CDR3 is 12 residues. Trimming at V came to 7 bases and at J to 5 bases, leaving 3 bases not matched to a gene.

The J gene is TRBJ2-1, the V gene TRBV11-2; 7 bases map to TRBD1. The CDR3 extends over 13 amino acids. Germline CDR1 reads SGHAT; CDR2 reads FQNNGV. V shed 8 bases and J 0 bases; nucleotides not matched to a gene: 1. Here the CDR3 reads CASRDSSYNEQFF. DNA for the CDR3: TGTGCCAGCCGGGACAGCTCCTACAATGAGCAGTTCTTC.

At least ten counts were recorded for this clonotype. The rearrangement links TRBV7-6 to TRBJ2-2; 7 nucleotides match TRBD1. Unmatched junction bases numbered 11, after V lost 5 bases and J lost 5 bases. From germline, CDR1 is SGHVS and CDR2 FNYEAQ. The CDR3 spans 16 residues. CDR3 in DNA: TGTGCCAGCAGCAGCACGACAGGGCCCGGGACCGGGGAGCTGTTTTTT. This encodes CASSSTTGPGTGELFF.

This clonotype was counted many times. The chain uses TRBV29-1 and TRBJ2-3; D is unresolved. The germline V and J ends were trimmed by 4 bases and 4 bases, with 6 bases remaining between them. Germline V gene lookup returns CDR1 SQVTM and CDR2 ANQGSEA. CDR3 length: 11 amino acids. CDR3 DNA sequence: TGCAGCGTTGTACCCTCAGATACGCAGTATTTT. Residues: CSVVPSDTQYF.

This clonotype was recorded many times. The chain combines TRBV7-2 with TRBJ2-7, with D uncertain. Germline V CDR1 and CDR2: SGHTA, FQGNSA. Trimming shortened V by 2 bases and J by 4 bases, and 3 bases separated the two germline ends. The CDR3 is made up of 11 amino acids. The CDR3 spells CASSLRYEQYF. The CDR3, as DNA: TGTGCCAGCAGCTTAAGGTACGAGCAGTACTTC.

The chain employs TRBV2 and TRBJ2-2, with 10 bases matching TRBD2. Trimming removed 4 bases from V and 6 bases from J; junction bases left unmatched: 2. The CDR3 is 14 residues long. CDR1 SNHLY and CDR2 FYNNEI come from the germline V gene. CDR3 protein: CASSGLAGAGELFF. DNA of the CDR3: TGTGCCAGCAGTGGTCTAGCGGGAGCCGGGGAGCTGTTTTTT.

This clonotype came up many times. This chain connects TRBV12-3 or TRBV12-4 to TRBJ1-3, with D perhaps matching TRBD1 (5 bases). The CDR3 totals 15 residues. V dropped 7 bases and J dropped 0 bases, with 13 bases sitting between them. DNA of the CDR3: TGTGCCAGCACCTTAACCGGGACCTCTGGAAACACCATATATTTT. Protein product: CASTLTGTSGNTIYF.

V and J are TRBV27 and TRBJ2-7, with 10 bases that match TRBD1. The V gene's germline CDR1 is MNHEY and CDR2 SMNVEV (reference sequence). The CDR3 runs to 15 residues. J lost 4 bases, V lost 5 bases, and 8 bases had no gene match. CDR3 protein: CASSRDGDRGYEQYF. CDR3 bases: TGTGCCAGCAGTCGCGACGGGGACAGGGGTTACGAGCAGTACTTC.

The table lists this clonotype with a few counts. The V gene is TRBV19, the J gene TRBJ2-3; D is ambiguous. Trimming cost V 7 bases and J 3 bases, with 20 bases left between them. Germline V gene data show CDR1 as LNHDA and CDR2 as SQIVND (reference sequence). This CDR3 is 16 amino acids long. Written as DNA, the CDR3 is TGTGCCAGTAAAAACCCCCGGACGGCTACAACAGATACGCAGTATTTT. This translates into CASKNPRTATTDTQYF.